This T cell receptor beta chain comes out of a study of blood T cell repertoires in COVID-19. Study information: PBMCs, B-cell-depleted T cells, or T cells were the source of the cDNA or gDNA that made up the material.

Per the germline V gene, CDR1 is ENHRY and CDR2 is SYGVKD. Trimming took 0 bases from V and 10 from J, leaving 12 bases between them. The CDR3 consists of 13 residues. Those enrolled in Seattle joined during active infection and were followed longitudinally afterward. Profiling relied on immunoSEQ multiplex PCR, and the TCRdb table lists in-frame clones only, not all of them. The sample shows 300,000 to 400,000 clones, 75% to 90% of them seen only once. This sequence was found in a woman in her fifties or sixties with COVID-19, enrolled during active disease. The V and J genes are TRBV10-3 and TRBJ1-2; D remains ambiguous. Input material: peripheral blood. This CDR3 reads CAISESGSPNYTF. The CDR3 nucleotides read TGTGCCATCAGTGAGTCCGGGAGTCCGAACTACACCTTC.